The entry below describes one T cell receptor beta chain. The sample is drawn from a study of blood T cell repertoires in COVID-19. At the level of the study: Spain, Italy and the United States supplied samples that represented acute and convalescent COVID-19. Sample material is recorded as cDNA or gDNA derived from T cells, B-cell-depleted T cells, or PBMCs.

V gave up 0 bases and J gave up 5 bases, with 4 bases separating them. CDR1 is KGHSH and CDR2 is LQKENI in the germline V gene. The CDR3 sequence is 13 residues long. Original processing notes: Cell counts per sample came from amplifying reference gene primers. Sequencing was performed with immunoSEQ multiplex PCR; in TCRdb, only in-frame clones are kept and a portion is missing. The D gene and trimming were derived from the DNA, and the V and J assignments and clone size from that table. The sample holds roughly 200,000 clones; around 90% are singletons and the top ten take approximately 0.5%. This sequence originates from a man over 45 with acute or convalescent COVID-19. The V gene is TRBV18, the J gene TRBJ2-2; no clear D. Sample: peripheral blood. In nucleotides, the CDR3 is TGTGCCAGCTCACCACCCGGGACCGGGGAGCTGTTTTTT. It codes for CASSPPGTGELFF.